The 20 T cell receptor beta chains in this list originate from one sample, sequenced in a study of Ad26.COV2.S vaccination and SARS-CoV-2 variants (dated by TCRdb to about 2021). The library was produced with the immunoSEQ multiplex PCR assay. Not all clones reach the TCRdb copy of this immuneACCESS table, which keeps in-frame sequences only. Checked studies attribute under half of the gap to unresolved V genes and leave the rest unexplained. The sample profile shows approximately 480,000 clones; around nine tenths of them were found once. In total, the top ten clones hold roughly 13% of the sample. The meaning of the sample's treatment or condition label: around 19 received Ad26.COV2.S at low or high dose, single or two shots; 5 received placebo; per-sample allocation not given. For vaccine and placebo recipients, repertoires were sequenced using samples collected on day 63 after the first injection.

The sample consisted of peripheral blood, taken in a trial of Ad26.COV2.S vaccine versus placebo. The source of these receptors is a person between 18 and 59 years old who received the Ad26.COV2.S COVID-19 vaccine or a placebo.

Worth noting for this clone: The junction does not match germline at one end; this may be a read error. This chain connects TRBV19 to TRBJ2-3; TRBD1 agrees at 7 bases. CDR3 size: 11 residues. Germline V gives CDR1 LNHDA, CDR2 SQIVND (reference sequence). The CDR3 nucleotides are TGTGCCAGTAGTACCGGGACAGTCCCCGATTTT. Its translation: CASSTGTVPDF. Using reference TRBV19 and TRBJ2-3 for the parts outside the CDR3, the full variable domain is DGGITQSPKYLFRKEGQNVTLSCEQNLNHDAMYWYRQDPGQGLRLIYYSQIVNDFQKGDIAEGYSVSREKKESFPLTVTSAQKNPTAFYLCASSTGTVPDFGPGTRLTVL.

With regard to this clone: Other DNA sequences in this specimen translate into the identical CDR3. The chain has TRBV9 and TRBJ1-1; D not resolved. Per germline, CDR1 SGDLS and CDR2 YYNGEE. The ends were cut back, 2 bases at V and 1 base at J, with 6 bases in the middle. The CDR3 covers 13 residues. The CDR3 region has the DNA TGTGCCAGCAGCGTTGCGCAGAACACTGAAGCTTTCTTT. It yields the protein CASSVAQNTEAFF.

This chain uses TRBV18 with TRBJ1-4; 8 bases are a match to TRBD1. This CDR3 region has 19 residues. Germline-derived CDR1 and CDR2 are KGHSH and LQKENI. V shed 1 base and J 1 base; nucleotides not matched to a gene: 11. In DNA form, the CDR3 reads TGTGCCAGCTCACCACGTAGACAGGGGACTTTCGGAACTAATGAAAAACTGTTTTTT. Encoded protein: CASSPRRQGTFGTNEKLFF. The full variable domain, completed using reference TRBV18 and TRBJ1-4, is NAGVMQNPRHLVRRRGQEARLRCSPMKGHSHVYWYRQLPEEGLKFMVYLQKENIIDESGMPKERFSAEFPKEGPSILRIQQVVRGDSAAYFCASSPRRQGTFGTNEKLFFGSGTQLSVL.

The rearrangement joins TRBV7-2 to TRBJ2-2, with TRBD2 matching over 8 bases. V gave up 3 bases and J gave up 7 bases; unmatched junction bases: 10. Per germline, CDR1 SGHTA and CDR2 FQGNSA. This CDR3 is 16 amino acids long. CDR3 sequence reads: CASSLSSGRVYGELFF. The DNA of the CDR3 is TGTGCCAGCAGCTTGTCAAGCGGGAGAGTGTACGGGGAGCTGTTTTTT.

The V call is TRBV5-8, the J call TRBJ2-7, with 8 nucleotides matching TRBD1. This CDR3 is built from 17 residues. Germline trimming cut 3 bases from V and 1 base from J; bases unmatched to any gene: 12. CDR1 SGHTS and CDR2 YDEGEE come from the germline V gene. CDR3 DNA sequence: TGTGCCAGCAGCTCAGGACAGGGCCAGTCGGGTTCCTACGAGCAGTACTTC. Amino acid sequence: CASSSGQGQSGSYEQYF.

The chain employs TRBV7-9 and TRBJ1-1; TRBD1 agrees at 8 bases. Germline V gene data show CDR1 as SEHNR and CDR2 as FQNEAQ (reference sequence). V lost 4 bases to trimming and J lost 1 base; unmatched junction nucleotides: 2. The CDR3 contains 14 residues. This CDR3 is CASSYGQGNTEAFF. In nucleotides, the CDR3 is TGTGCCAGCAGCTACGGACAGGGGAACACTGAAGCTTTCTTT.

This chain uses TRBV6-5 with TRBJ1-5, with 7 positions matching TRBD1. This CDR3 region has 15 residues. CDR1 and CDR2 (germline): MNHEY, SVGAGI. V lost 6 bases and J lost 3; bases outside the gene matches: 8. CDR3 DNA sequence: TGTGCCAGCAGACCGACAGGGACCTACAATCAGCCCCAGCATTTT. Its translation is CASRPTGTYNQPQHF.

The chain couples TRBV11-2 to TRBJ2-1; D gene unclear. Deletions cut 5 bases from V and 5 bases from J, with 22 bases between. The CDR3 has 17 residues. CDR1 and CDR2 from the germline V gene are SGHAT and FQNNGV. The CDR3 spells CASSPFLPALENNEQFF. CDR3 bases: TGTGCCAGCAGCCCCTTTTTACCCGCTCTGGAAAACAATGAGCAGTTCTTC.

V gene TRBV9 combines with J gene TRBJ1-2; the D gene is possibly TRBD1 (6 bases). Trimming stripped 3 bases from V and 7 bases from J, with 22 bases between. This CDR3 comprises 16 residues. CDR1 SGDLS and CDR2 YYNGEE come from the germline V gene. The CDR3 region is CASSGGSTGALGGYTF. CDR3 DNA sequence: TGTGCCAGCAGCGGGGGATCTACGGGGGCGCTGGGTGGCTACACCTTC.

This clone was recorded once. The chain joins TRBV6-6 to TRBJ2-1; the match to TRBD2 covers 11 bases. CDR1 and CDR2 (germline): MNHNY, SVGAGI (reference sequence). The CDR3 sequence is 17 residues long. V was pared by 5 bases and J by 1 base, with 7 bases of the junction left unmatched. In DNA form, the CDR3 reads TGTGCCAGCAGTCACCGAATAGCGGGAGGGTCCTACAATGAGCAGTTCTTC. Translation: CASSHRIAGGSYNEQFF.

The V gene is TRBV5-5, the J gene TRBJ1-1; maybe TRBD1 (5 bases). Germline V gene sequence: CDR1 SGHKS, CDR2 YYEKEE (reference sequence). Trimming cost V 5 bases and J 1 base, with 9 bases left between them. This CDR3 is 13 amino acids long. The CDR3 loop reads CASRLTGNTEAFF. CDR3 DNA sequence: TGTGCCAGCAGACTAACAGGGAACACTGAAGCTTTCTTT.

CDR3 sequence (DNA): TGTGCCAGCAGTTTTCCCAGGGGAGGGACCTACGAGCAGTACTTC. Its protein is CASSFPRGGTYEQYF. The chain links TRBV28 to TRBJ2-7; D possibly corresponds to TRBD2 (7 bases). CDR3 length: 15 residues. The germline V and J ends were trimmed by 3 bases and 2 bases, with 14 bases remaining between them. The germline CDR1 and CDR2 sequences are MDHEN and SYDVKM.

The J gene is TRBJ1-2, the V gene TRBV18; no definite D call. Germline V CDR1 and CDR2: KGHSH, LQKENI. This CDR3 comprises 13 residues. V was cut by 2 bases and J by 7 bases, with 11 bases left in between. In DNA, the CDR3 is TGTGCCAGCTCACCAGGGGAGGGTCCTGGCTACACCTTC. Protein: CASSPGEGPGYTF.

The chain combines TRBV19 with TRBJ1-4; a weak D match, TRBD1 (5 bases). With 10 bases removed from V and 7 bases from J, the gap between germline ends came to 10 bases. Germline CDR1 reads LNHDA; CDR2 reads SQIVND (reference sequence). The CDR3 is 11 amino acids. The CDR3 sequence is CATGIAEKLFF. The CDR3 region has the DNA TGTGCCACAGGGATAGCTGAAAAACTGTTTTTT.

The table lists this clone with a count of one. V usage is TRBV28 and J usage is TRBJ2-1; TRBD1 agrees at 8 bases. Germline CDR1 and CDR2: MDHEN and SYDVKM. This CDR3 has 15 amino acids. The V and J ends lost 4 bases and 6 bases, in that order; junction bases with no gene match: 8. CDR3 sequence reads: CASSSPDRVSNEQFF. The DNA of the CDR3 is TGTGCCAGCAGTTCACCGGACAGGGTGTCCAATGAGCAGTTCTTC. Filled out from reference TRBV28 and TRBJ2-1, the complete variable domain reads DVKVTQSSRYLVKRTGEKVFLECVQDMDHENMFWYRQDPGLGLRLIYFSYDVKMKEKGDIPEGYSVSREKKERFSLILESASTNQTSMYLCASSSPDRVSNEQFFGPGTRLTVL.

The chain employs TRBV7-2 and TRBJ2-7; D perhaps matches TRBD1 (6 bases). Trimming removed 2 bases at V and 5 bases at J, with 25 bases between. Germline V lookup: CDR1 SGHTA, CDR2 FQGNSA. The CDR3 has 18 amino acids. For the CDR3, the DNA is TGTGCCAGCAGCTTACGACCCGCGAGAGGGGGAGCGAGCAACGAGCAGTACTTC. This translates into CASSLRPARGGASNEQYF.

The chain uses TRBV10-3 and TRBJ1-2; D ambiguous. The V end lost 8 bases, the J end lost 0 bases, and 7 bases lay between the germline ends. Germline V gene sequence: CDR1 ENHRY, CDR2 SYGVKD. The CDR3 length is 12 residues. The CDR3 protein is CAIRRSNYGYTF. In DNA, the CDR3 is TGTGCCATCCGCCGTTCTAACTATGGCTACACCTTC.

The chain employs TRBV28 and TRBJ2-4, with TRBD1 as a possible D gene (5 bases). V gave up 3 bases and J gave up 9 bases, with 21 bases separating them. Germline V gene data show CDR1 as MDHEN and CDR2 as SYDVKM. The CDR3 loop spans 16 amino acids. The CDR3 DNA follows: TGTGCCAGCAGTTTTGGGGTGGGGCAGGCCTACGGCATTCAGTACTTC. It codes for CASSFGVGQAYGIQYF.

The chain carries TRBV6-6 and TRBJ2-7, with 8 bases identical to TRBD2. The trim removed 4 bases at V and 3 bases at J, leaving 2 bases unmatched. Germline assignment: CDR1 MNHNY and CDR2 SVGAGI (reference sequence). There are 13 residues in the CDR3. In DNA, the CDR3 is TGTGCCAGCAGTTTGGCGGGAGGCTACGAGCAGTACTTC. Translated: CASSLAGGYEQYF.

The chain recombines TRBV9 with TRBJ2-7, with 7 bases lining up with TRBD2. In germline, CDR1 is SGDLS, CDR2 YYNGEE. V gave up 3 bases and J gave up 7 bases; unmatched junction bases: 4. There are 12 residues in the CDR3. In nucleotides, the CDR3 is TGTGCCAGCAGCGCTACGCGGGGGGAGCAGTACTTC. Amino acids: CASSATRGEQYF.